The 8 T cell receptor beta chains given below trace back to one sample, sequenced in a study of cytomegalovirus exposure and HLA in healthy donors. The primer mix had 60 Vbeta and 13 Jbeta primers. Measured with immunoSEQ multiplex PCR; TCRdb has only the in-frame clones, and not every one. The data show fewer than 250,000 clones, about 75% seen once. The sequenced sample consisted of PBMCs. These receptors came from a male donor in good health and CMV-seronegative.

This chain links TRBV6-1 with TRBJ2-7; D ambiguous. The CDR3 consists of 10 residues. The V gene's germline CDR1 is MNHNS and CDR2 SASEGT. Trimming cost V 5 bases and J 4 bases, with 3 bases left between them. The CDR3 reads CASSYYEQYF. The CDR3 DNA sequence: TGTGCCAGCAGTTATTACGAGCAGTACTTC.

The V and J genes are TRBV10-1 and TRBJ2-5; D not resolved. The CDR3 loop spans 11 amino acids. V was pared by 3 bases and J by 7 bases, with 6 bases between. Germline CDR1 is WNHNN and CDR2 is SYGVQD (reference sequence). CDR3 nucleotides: TGCGCCAGCAGTGACCGAGGGACCCAGTACTTC. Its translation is CASSDRGTQYF.

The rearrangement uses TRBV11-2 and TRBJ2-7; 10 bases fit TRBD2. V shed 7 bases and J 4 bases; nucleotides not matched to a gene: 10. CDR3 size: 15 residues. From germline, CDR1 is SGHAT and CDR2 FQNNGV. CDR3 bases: TGTGCCAGCACCTCTGGGGCTAGCGGGGGTTACGAGCAGTACTTC. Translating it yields CASTSGASGGYEQYF. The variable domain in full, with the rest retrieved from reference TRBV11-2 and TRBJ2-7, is EAGVAQSPRYKIIEKRQSVAFWCNPISGHATLYWYQQILGQGPKLLIQFQNNGVVDDSQLPKDRFSAERLKGVDSTLKIQPAKLEDSAVYLCASTSGASGGYEQYFGPGTRLTVT.

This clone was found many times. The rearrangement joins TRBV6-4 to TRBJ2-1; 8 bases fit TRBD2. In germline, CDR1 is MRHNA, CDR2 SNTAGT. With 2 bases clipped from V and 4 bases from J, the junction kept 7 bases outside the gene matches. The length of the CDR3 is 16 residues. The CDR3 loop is CASSDGGGGTYNEQFF. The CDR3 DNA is TGTGCCAGCAGTGACGGAGGCGGGGGGACTTACAATGAGCAGTTCTTC.

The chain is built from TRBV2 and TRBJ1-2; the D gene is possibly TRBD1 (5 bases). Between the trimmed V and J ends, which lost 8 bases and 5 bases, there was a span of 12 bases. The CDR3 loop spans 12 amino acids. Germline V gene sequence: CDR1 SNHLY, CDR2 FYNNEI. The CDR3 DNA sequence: TGTGCCAGCGGGGCGGGAGGTTATGGCTACACCTTC. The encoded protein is CASGAGGYGYTF.

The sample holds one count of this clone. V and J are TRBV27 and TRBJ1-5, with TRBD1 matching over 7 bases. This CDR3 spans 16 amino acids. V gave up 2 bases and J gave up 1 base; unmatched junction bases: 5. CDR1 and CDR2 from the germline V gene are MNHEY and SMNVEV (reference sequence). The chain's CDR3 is CASSLRQGRSNQPQHF. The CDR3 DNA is TGTGCCAGCAGTTTAAGACAGGGCCGGAGCAATCAGCCCCAGCATTTT.

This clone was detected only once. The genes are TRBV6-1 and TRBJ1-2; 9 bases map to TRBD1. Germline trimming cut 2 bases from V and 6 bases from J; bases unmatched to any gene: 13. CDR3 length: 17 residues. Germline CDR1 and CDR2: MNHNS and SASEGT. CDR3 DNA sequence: TGTGCCAGCAGTGAACGACCCGCCGGACAGGGGATTGATGGCTACACCTTC. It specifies CASSERPAGQGIDGYTF.

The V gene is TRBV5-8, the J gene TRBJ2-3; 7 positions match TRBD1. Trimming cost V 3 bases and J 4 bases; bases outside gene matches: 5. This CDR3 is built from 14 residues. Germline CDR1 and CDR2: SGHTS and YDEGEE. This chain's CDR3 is CASSWGQFADTQYF. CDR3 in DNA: TGTGCCAGCAGCTGGGGACAGTTTGCAGATACGCAGTATTTT.